Sequencing of this T cell receptor beta chain was carried out in a study of blood T cell repertoires in COVID-19. Germline lookup yields CDR1 MGHRA and CDR2 YSYEKL. After removal of 0 bases from V and 2 bases from J, the junction contained 10 bases not matched to a gene. The CDR3 covers 19 residues. Method: immunoSEQ multiplex PCR; TCRdb's copy keeps in-frame clones and lacks some. The table lists roughly 240,000 clones, 82% of them singletons. The rearrangement links TRBV4-1 to TRBJ2-5, with 12 bases matching TRBD2. What was sequenced was peripheral blood. The origin of this receptor is a woman of 80 years or more with acute or convalescent COVID-19. DNA for the CDR3: TGCGCCAGCAGCCAAGACGGCCCCCTAGCGGGGGGGCGTCAAGAGACCCAGTACTTC. Amino acid sequence: CASSQDGPLAGGRQETQYF.